The T cell receptor beta chain described here comes from a study of neoadjuvant nivolumab and ipilimumab in lung cancer. On this clone: One end of the junction is discordant with germline, which a read error may explain.

Germline CDR1 reads SSHAT; CDR2 reads FNYEAQ (reference sequence). The CDR3 has 15 amino acids. This table comes from immunoSEQ multiplex PCR, and its TCRdb copy is limited to in-frame clones, with some not included. The table lists 10,000 to 15,000 clones, around 65% of them singletons. The specimen comprised peripheral blood, sampled after neoadjuvant nivolumab, alone or with ipilimumab, at or shortly before surgery. The origin of this receptor is an adult with non-small cell lung cancer. The chain is built from TRBV7-7 and TRBJ1-4; 10 bases match TRBD1. Here the CDR3 DNA reads TGTGCTAGCAGCTCCGGACAGGGGGAGAATGAAAAACTGTTTTTT. Its translation: CASSSGQGENEKLFF.